This T cell receptor (beta chain) was sequenced in a study of T cell responses to AZD1222 COVID-19 vaccine. Using immunoSEQ multiplex PCR, the repertoire was profiled, and TCRdb retains in-frame clones only, with some absent. The sample shows 150,000 to 200,000 clones, 80% to 90% of them seen only once. V shed 5 bases and J 6 bases; nucleotides not matched to a gene: 8. This CDR3 has 16 amino acids. Germline lookup yields CDR1 SGHVS and CDR2 FNYEAQ. The receptor comes from an adult in good health. The source was peripheral blood, collected on day 0 of AZD1222 vaccination. This rearrangement joins TRBV7-6 to TRBJ1-6, with 9 bases identical to TRBD1. CDR3 residues: CASSPDRGSPNSPLHF. CDR3 coding DNA: TGTGCCAGCAGCCCGGACAGGGGTTCTCCTAATTCACCCCTCCACTTT.